This TCR beta chain originates from a study of T cell responses to AZD1222 COVID-19 vaccine. This clone showed up just once. Assay used: immunoSEQ multiplex PCR; TCRdb lists only in-frame clones, some missing. Among some 100,000 clones listed, approximately 85% were seen once. CDR1 is SGHVS and CDR2 is FNYEAQ in the germline V gene. This CDR3 spans 15 amino acids. V was shortened by 5 bases and J by 4 bases, with 15 bases between the two germline ends. The specimen was peripheral blood, collected on day 0 of MenACWY control vaccination. The receptor comes from an adult in good health. The gene calls are TRBV7-6 and TRBJ1-5; D gene ambiguous. The CDR3 here is CASSRMSGWNQPQHF. The CDR3 DNA reads as TGTGCCAGCAGCCGGATGTCGGGTTGGAATCAGCCCCAGCATTTT.